The sequence of this T cell receptor (beta chain) was determined in a study of T cell responses to AZD1222 COVID-19 vaccine. The CDR3 covers 19 residues. CDR1 and CDR2 (germline): SEHNR, FQNEAQ (reference sequence). The germline V and J ends were trimmed by 0 bases and 0 bases, with 15 bases remaining between them. Generated by immunoSEQ multiplex PCR, the TCRdb table keeps only in-frame clones and is missing some. Among some 140,000 clones listed, 90% to 95% were seen once. The receptor's source is an adult in good health. The genes are TRBV7-9 and TRBJ2-6; possible D gene TRBD2, 5 bases. The source was peripheral blood, collected on day 0 of AZD1222 vaccination. Here the CDR3 DNA reads TGTGCCAGCAGCTTAGCCGGGATGGTTACAGTCTCTGGGGCCAACGTCCTGACTTTC. Residues: CASSLAGMVTVSGANVLTF. The whole variable domain, remainder taken from reference TRBV7-9 and TRBJ2-6, is DTGVSQNPRHKITKRGQNVTFRCDPISEHNRLYWYRQTLGQGPEFLTYFQNEAQLEKSRLLSDRFSAERPKGSFSTLEIQRTEQGDSAMYLCASSLAGMVTVSGANVLTFGAGSRLTVL.